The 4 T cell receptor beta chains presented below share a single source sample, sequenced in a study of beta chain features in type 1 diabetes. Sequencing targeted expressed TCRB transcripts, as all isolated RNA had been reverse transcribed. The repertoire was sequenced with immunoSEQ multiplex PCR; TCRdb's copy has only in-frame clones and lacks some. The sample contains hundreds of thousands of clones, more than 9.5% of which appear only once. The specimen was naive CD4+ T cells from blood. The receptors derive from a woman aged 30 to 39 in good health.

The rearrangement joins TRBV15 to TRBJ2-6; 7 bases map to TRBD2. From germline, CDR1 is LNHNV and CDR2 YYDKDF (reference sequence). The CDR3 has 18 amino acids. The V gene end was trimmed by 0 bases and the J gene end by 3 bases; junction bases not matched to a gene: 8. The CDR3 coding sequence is TGTGCCACCAGCAGAGACCCAGGAGCGGGGCTTGGGGCCAACGTCCTGACTTTC. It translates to CATSRDPGAGLGANVLTF.

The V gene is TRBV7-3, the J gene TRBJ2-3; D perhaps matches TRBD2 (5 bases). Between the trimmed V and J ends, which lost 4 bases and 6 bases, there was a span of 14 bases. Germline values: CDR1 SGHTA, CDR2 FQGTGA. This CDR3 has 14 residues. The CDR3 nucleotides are TGTGCCAGCAGCTCCTCTTCCGGCGGGGATACGCAGTATTTT. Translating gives CASSSSSGGDTQYF.

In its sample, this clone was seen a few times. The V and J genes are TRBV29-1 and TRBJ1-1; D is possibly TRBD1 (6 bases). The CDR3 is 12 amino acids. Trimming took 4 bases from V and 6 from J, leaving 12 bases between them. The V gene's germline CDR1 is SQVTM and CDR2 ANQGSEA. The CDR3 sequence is CSVGETGSEAFF. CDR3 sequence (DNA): TGCAGCGTTGGAGAAACAGGGTCTGAAGCTTTCTTT. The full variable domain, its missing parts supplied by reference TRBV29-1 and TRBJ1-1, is SAVISQKPSRDICQRGTSLTIQCQVDSQVTMMFWYRQQPGQSLTLIATANQGSEATYESGFVIDKFPISRPNLTFSTLTVSNMSPEDSSIYLCSVGETGSEAFFGQGTRLTVV.

CDR3 in amino acids: CANPTGPFSYEQYF. The DNA of the CDR3 is TGTGCCAACCCGACAGGGCCCTTCTCCTACGAGCAGTACTTC. This rearrangement joins TRBV15 to TRBJ2-7, with 7 bases aligning to TRBD1. The CDR3 covers 14 residues. Looked up from germline, CDR1 is LNHNV and CDR2 is YYDKDF (reference sequence). With 10 bases clipped from V and 0 bases from J, the junction kept 9 bases outside the gene matches.